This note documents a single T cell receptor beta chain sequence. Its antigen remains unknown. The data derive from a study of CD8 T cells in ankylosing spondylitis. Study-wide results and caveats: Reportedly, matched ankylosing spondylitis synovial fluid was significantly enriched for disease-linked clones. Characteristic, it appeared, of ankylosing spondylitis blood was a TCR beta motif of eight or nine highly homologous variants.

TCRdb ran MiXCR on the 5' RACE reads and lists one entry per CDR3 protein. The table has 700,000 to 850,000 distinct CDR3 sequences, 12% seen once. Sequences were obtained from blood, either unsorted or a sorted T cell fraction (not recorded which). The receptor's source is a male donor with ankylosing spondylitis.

The CDR3 reads CASSYQTRANTEAFF. The CDR3 DNA is TGTGCCAGCAGTTACCAAACCAGGGCCAACACTGAAGCTTTCTTT. This rearrangement joins TRBV6-5 to TRBJ1-1, with a possible D match to TRBD1 (5 bases). This CDR3 has 15 residues. Germline values: CDR1 MNHEY, CDR2 SVGAGI. V gave up 2 bases and J gave up 2 bases, with 12 bases separating them.